This T cell receptor beta chain was obtained from a study of blood T cell repertoires in COVID-19. About the research overall: Nucleic acid was either cDNA or gDNA, and it came from T cells, B-cell-depleted T cells, or PBMCs.

Some clones are missing from TCRdb's copy, which holds only in-frame ones; the method was immunoSEQ multiplex PCR. Of roughly 100,000 clones listed, roughly 80% are singletons. The sequencing sample was made of peripheral blood. This clonotype originated in an elderly woman with acute or convalescent COVID-19.

The CDR3, as DNA: TGTGCCAGCAGCGTAGACGGGGGTCAGAATCAAGAGACCCAGTACTTC. Translating gives CASSVDGGQNQETQYF. V is TRBV9 and J is TRBJ2-5, with a tentative D call TRBD2 (6 bases). Germline values: CDR1 SGDLS, CDR2 YYNGEE. The CDR3 is 16 residues long. V was cut by 0 bases and J by 2 bases, with 14 bases left in between.